The 7 T cell receptor beta chains presented below share a single source sample, sequenced in a study of cytomegalovirus exposure and HLA in healthy donors. 13 Jbeta primers and 60 Vbeta primers were used for the PCR. Profiling relied on immunoSEQ multiplex PCR, and the TCRdb table lists in-frame clones only, not all of them. Here the sample spans some 210,000 clones, about 85% being singletons. Sequencing used PBMCs. All receptors derive from a woman in her 50s in good health and CMV-seropositive.

This chain connects TRBV28 to TRBJ1-5; TRBD1 is a possible D gene (6 bases). The CDR3 runs 13 residues. The germline V and J ends were trimmed by 6 bases and 5 bases, with 11 bases remaining between them. Per the germline V gene, CDR1 is MDHEN and CDR2 is SYDVKM. CDR3 amino acids: CASRKGGDQPQHF. For the CDR3, the DNA is TGTGCCAGCAGGAAAGGGGGGGATCAGCCCCAGCATTTT.

The chain has TRBV7-2 and TRBJ1-3; tentatively, D is TRBD1 (6 bases). The CDR3 covers 14 residues. Trimming shortened V by 6 bases and J by 4 bases, and 13 bases separated the two germline ends. Germline V gives CDR1 SGHTA, CDR2 FQGNSA. The DNA of the CDR3 is TGTGCCAGCAGGGCGCAGGGGTACGGAAACACCATATATTTT. Its translation: CASRAQGYGNTIYF. Drawing the rest from reference TRBV7-2 and TRBJ1-3, the complete variable domain is GAGVSQSPSNKVTEKGKDVELRCDPISGHTALYWYRQSLGQGLEFLIYFQGNSAPDKSGLPSDRFSAERTGGSVSTLTIQRTQQEDSAVYLCASRAQGYGNTIYFGEGSWLTVV.

This chain joins TRBV30 and TRBJ1-6, with D perhaps TRBD1 (5 bases). The germline CDR1 and CDR2 sequences are GTSNPN and SVGIG (reference sequence). V was cut by 1 base and J by 8 bases, with 9 bases left in between. The CDR3 consists of 13 residues. CDR3 region: CAWSARVDSPLHF. In DNA, the CDR3 is TGTGCCTGGAGTGCCAGGGTGGATTCACCCCTCCACTTT.

V and J are TRBV6-1 and TRBJ1-2; TRBD1 agrees at 9 bases. Germline V CDR1 and CDR2: MNHNS, SASEGT. The CDR3 covers 14 residues. V lost 3 bases to trimming and J lost 3 bases; unmatched junction nucleotides: 2. The DNA for the CDR3 is TGTGCCAGCAGTGAGACAGGGGGTGACTATGGCTACACCTTC. Translating gives CASSETGGDYGYTF.

Concerning this clone itself: Other DNA sequences in the same sample also yield this CDR3. This chain links TRBV7-3 with TRBJ2-7; 12 nucleotides agree with TRBD1. J was trimmed by 7 bases and V by 5 bases; bases with no gene match: 6. Germline values: CDR1 SGHTA, CDR2 FQGTGA. This CDR3 has 14 residues. The CDR3 spells CASSPGQGAREQYF. The DNA of the CDR3 is TGTGCCAGCAGCCCGGGACAGGGGGCGCGGGAGCAGTACTTC.

The rearrangement links TRBV6-6 to TRBJ2-5, with 7 bases matching TRBD2. The V gene's germline CDR1 is MNHNY and CDR2 SVGAGI (reference sequence). J gave up 5 bases and V 6 bases, and 3 bases lay outside the gene matches. This CDR3 comprises 12 residues. The CDR3 protein is CASRQGGETQYF. For the CDR3, the DNA is TGTGCCAGCAGGCAGGGAGGGGAGACCCAGTACTTC.

The chain links TRBV7-2 to TRBJ2-5; possible D gene TRBD2, 5 bases. The CDR3 loop spans 13 amino acids. V lost 4 bases, J lost 2 bases, and 8 bases lay in between. Germline V gene lookup returns CDR1 SGHTA and CDR2 FQGNSA. CDR3 region: CASSWRLQETQYF. CDR3 in DNA: TGTGCCAGCAGCTGGAGGCTACAAGAGACCCAGTACTTC.